The 23 T cell receptor beta chains given below trace back to one sample, sequenced in a study of blood T cells in healthy people across ages. A second PCR, run for roughly 7 to 11 cycles, used a sample-barcoded 5' primer plus a J-beta primer mix. TCRdb itself ran the 5' RACE reads through MiXCR, one entry per CDR3 protein. The table includes about a million distinct CDR3 sequences, roughly two fifths detected once. Sequenced sample: blood. These receptors came from a man younger than 35 in good health.

The sample holds a few counts of this clonotype. This sequence joins TRBV30 and TRBJ1-2; maybe TRBD1 (5 bases). The CDR3 length is 11 residues. V lost 8 bases and J 8 bases, leaving 15 bases between the germline ends. CDR1 is GTSNPN, CDR2 SVGIG, per germline (reference sequence). The DNA for the CDR3 is TGTGCCGGGGGGACGGGGGACGGCTACACCTTC. It encodes CAGGTGDGYTF.

V usage is TRBV24-1 and J usage is TRBJ1-2, with 7 bases that match TRBD1. Germline V gene data show CDR1 as KGHDR and CDR2 as SFDVKD. The CDR3 is 13 residues long. With V trimmed by 6 bases and J by 1 base, 1 base remained unmatched. Here the CDR3 reads CATSRDSNYGYTF. For the CDR3, the DNA is TGTGCCACCAGTAGGGACAGTAACTATGGCTACACCTTC.

The CDR3 here is CASSYHTRGSYNSPLHF. The CDR3 DNA reads TGTGCCAGCAGTTACCACACCAGGGGCTCTTATAATTCACCCCTCCACTTT. This chain links TRBV6-2 or TRBV6-3 with TRBJ1-6, with a tentative D call TRBD1 (6 bases). The CDR3 is made up of 17 amino acids. Looked up from germline, CDR1 is MNHEY and CDR2 is SVGEGT. The V end lost 2 bases, the J end lost 4 bases, and 15 bases lay between the germline ends.

The gene calls are TRBV20-1 and TRBJ2-3; D uncertain. Deletions cut 3 bases from V and 0 bases from J, with 13 bases between. The CDR3 runs to 15 residues. Germline-derived CDR1 and CDR2 are DFQATT and SNEGSKA (reference sequence). This CDR3 reads CSASLAKTSTDTQYF. CDR3 DNA sequence: TGCAGTGCTAGTCTGGCCAAGACTAGCACAGATACGCAGTATTTT.

The chain employs TRBV29-1 and TRBJ1-1; D not certain. V was cut by 4 bases and J by 0 bases, with 9 bases left in between. This CDR3 comprises 13 residues. Germline V gives CDR1 SQVTM, CDR2 ANQGSEA. CDR3 sequence reads: CSVVKPLNTEAFF. DNA for the CDR3: TGCAGCGTTGTAAAGCCCCTGAACACTGAAGCTTTCTTT.

This clonotype was found a few times. V usage is TRBV12-3 or TRBV12-4 and J usage is TRBJ2-1; TRBD2 matches 12 bases. V shed 4 bases and J 3 bases; nucleotides not matched to a gene: 1. CDR3 length equals 15 residues. The CDR3 loop is CASSWTSGVYNEQFF. Here the CDR3 DNA reads TGTGCCAGCAGTTGGACTAGCGGGGTCTACAATGAGCAGTTCTTC.

This chain joins TRBV20-1 and TRBJ1-6; tentative D call: TRBD1 (5 bases). The CDR3 covers 14 residues. CDR1 and CDR2 (germline): DFQATT, SNEGSKA (reference sequence). The V end lost 2 bases, the J end lost 7 bases, and 12 bases lay between the germline ends. The CDR3 reads CSARREGPNSPLHF. CDR3 coding DNA: TGCAGTGCTAGAAGAGAGGGACCAAATTCACCCCTCCACTTT.

The rearrangement uses TRBV29-1 and TRBJ2-7; D perhaps matches TRBD1 (5 bases). The V gene lost 3 bases and the J gene lost 1 base, with 10 bases spanning the gap. This CDR3 has 13 amino acids. Germline V gene sequence: CDR1 SQVTM, CDR2 ANQGSEA. CDR3 bases: TGCAGCGTTGATGACAGCAAATCCTACGAGCAGTACTTC. This sequence encodes CSVDDSKSYEQYF.

The chain employs TRBV7-3 and TRBJ1-2; D ambiguous. The CDR3 has 14 residues. Germline V gives CDR1 SGHTA, CDR2 FQGTGA. With 5 bases removed from V and 2 bases from J, the gap between germline ends came to 12 bases. The CDR3 sequence: CASSPPAYNYGYTF. The CDR3 DNA sequence: TGTGCCAGCAGCCCCCCAGCCTACAACTATGGCTACACCTTC.

This rearrangement joins TRBV20-1 to TRBJ1-6, with a possible D match to TRBD1 (6 bases). V shed 6 bases and J shed 9 bases, with 15 bases lying between them. CDR1 is DFQATT, CDR2 SNEGSKA, per germline (reference sequence). This CDR3 is 13 amino acids long. The DNA of the CDR3 is TGCAGTGCAGACAGGATAGGGGGTTCACCCCTCCACTTT. Protein: CSADRIGGSPLHF.

This rearrangement joins TRBV7-8 to TRBJ2-5; D might be TRBD2 (5 bases). V lost 5 bases and J lost 0, with 13 bases in between. The CDR3 has 15 amino acids. From germline, CDR1 is SGHVS and CDR2 FQNEAQ. The DNA of the CDR3 is TGTGCCAGCAGCAGACGCCGGGGTAACCAAGAGACCCAGTACTTC. Amino acids: CASSRRRGNQETQYF.

The chain has TRBV6-5 and TRBJ1-5, with TRBD1 matching 9 bases. V was pared by 8 bases and J by 7 bases, with 6 bases of the junction left unmatched. This CDR3 spans 13 amino acids. Germline V gene sequence: CDR1 MNHEY, CDR2 SVGAGI. Written as DNA, the CDR3 is TGTGCCAGCCAAGAGGACAGGGGACAGCCCCAGCATTTT. The encoded protein is CASQEDRGQPQHF.

The chain recombines TRBV6-1 with TRBJ1-5; no definite D call. This CDR3 has 13 residues. The germline V gene has CDR1 MNHNS and CDR2 SASEGT. Trimming removed 8 bases from V and 0 bases from J, with 8 bases in between. The CDR3 coding sequence is TGTGCCAGCCTCCTCAATAGCAATCAGCCCCAGCATTTT. Residues: CASLLNSNQPQHF.

This clonotype was recorded once. The chain carries TRBV11-2 and TRBJ1-2; 9 bases align to TRBD1. The germline CDR1 and CDR2 sequences are SGHAT and FQNNGV. Trimming took 0 bases from V and 6 from J; bases not matched to a gene: 8. The CDR3 spans 16 residues. CDR3 nucleotides: TGTGCCAGCAGCTTAGACCTATTGACAGGGGGAGATGGCTACACCTTC. Translation gives CASSLDLLTGGDGYTF.

This sequence joins TRBV15 and TRBJ1-5, with D hard to call. Germline loops: CDR1 LNHNV, CDR2 YYDKDF (reference sequence). The V gene lost 0 bases and the J gene lost 4 bases, with 10 bases spanning the gap. The CDR3 length is 15 residues. The CDR3 region is CATSRDVHKNQPQHF. The CDR3 coding sequence is TGTGCCACCAGCAGAGACGTCCATAAAAATCAGCCCCAGCATTTT.

This clonotype was picked up a small number of times. The J gene is TRBJ2-5, the V gene TRBV20-1; 11 bases map to TRBD2. V lost 2 bases to trimming and J lost 3 bases; unmatched junction nucleotides: 2. Germline assignment: CDR1 DFQATT and CDR2 SNEGSKA (reference sequence). The length of the CDR3 is 14 residues. The CDR3 region is CSARPLAGEETQYF. DNA of the CDR3: TGCAGTGCTAGACCACTAGCGGGGGAAGAGACCCAGTACTTC.

This clonotype was seen a few times. CDR3 DNA sequence: TGCAGTGCTAGAGCCCCGGGACAGGAAGAGACCCAGTACTTC. As protein: CSARAPGQEETQYF. The rearrangement joins TRBV20-1 to TRBJ2-5, with TRBD1 matching over 8 bases. Germline V gene data show CDR1 as DFQATT and CDR2 as SNEGSKA (reference sequence). This CDR3 has 14 amino acids. Trimming removed 1 base from V and 3 bases from J; junction bases left unmatched: 4.

This clonotype occurred a few times. J is TRBJ2-1 and V is TRBV6-2 or TRBV6-3; D remains unclear. This CDR3 has 15 amino acids. The V gene's germline CDR1 is MNHEY and CDR2 SVGEGT. The ends were cut back, 2 bases at V and 0 bases at J, with 8 bases in the middle. CDR3 sequence: CASSYREPSYNEQFF. The CDR3 DNA sequence: TGTGCCAGCAGTTACAGGGAACCCTCCTACAATGAGCAGTTCTTC.

This clonotype was recorded a few times. The chain couples TRBV10-3 to TRBJ2-5; no clear D. V lost 1 base, J lost 11 bases, and 14 bases lay in between. The CDR3 totals 13 residues. In germline, CDR1 is ENHRY, CDR2 SYGVKD. The CDR3 region has the DNA TGTGCCATCAGTGAGTACGGCGACAATGAGCAGTACTTC. Protein product: CAISEYGDNEQYF.

This clonotype was counted a few times. J is TRBJ2-1 and V is TRBV12-3 or TRBV12-4; D not certain. Between the trimmed V and J ends, which lost 4 bases and 0 bases, there was a span of 10 bases. CDR3 length equals 15 residues. CDR3 protein: CASSSLVSSYNEQFF. Here the CDR3 DNA reads TGTGCCAGCAGTTCCCTGGTGAGCTCCTACAATGAGCAGTTCTTC.

A few counts support this clonotype. The V and J genes are TRBV13 and TRBJ2-5; D might be TRBD1 (6 bases). Deletions cut 5 bases from V and 7 bases from J, with 14 bases between. Germline V gives CDR1 PRHDT, CDR2 FYEKMQ (reference sequence). There are 13 residues in the CDR3. CDR3 nucleotide sequence: TGTGCCAGCAGCATGTCCGGACAGAGGACCCAGTACTTC. Translation: CASSMSGQRTQYF.

The table lists this clonotype with a few counts. This chain links TRBV5-1 with TRBJ1-6; D call uncertain. Germline V gene lookup returns CDR1 SGHRS and CDR2 YFSETQ. Trimming took 1 base from V and 8 from J, leaving 7 bases between them. The CDR3 spans 13 residues. The CDR3 nucleotides read TGCGCCAGCAGCTTGTTAGCGGATTCACCCCTCCACTTT. Its protein is CASSLLADSPLHF.

V usage is TRBV20-1 and J usage is TRBJ1-5, with 8 nucleotides matching TRBD1. The length of the CDR3 is 15 residues. Germline assignment: CDR1 DFQATT and CDR2 SNEGSKA (reference sequence). V lost 0 bases to trimming and J lost 7 bases; unmatched junction nucleotides: 8. The CDR3 is CSARDSTGARQPQHF. The CDR3 coding sequence is TGCAGTGCTAGAGATTCGACAGGGGCTAGGCAGCCCCAGCATTTT.